The 6 T cell receptor beta chains presented below share a single source sample, sequenced in a study of a mutant IDH1 vaccine in newly diagnosed glioma. Generated by immunoSEQ multiplex PCR, the TCRdb table keeps only in-frame clones and is missing some. The sample contains about 42,000 clones, 80% to 90% of which appear only once. Noted time point: week 5, during vaccination. It was 300 ug of mutant IDH1 20-mer peptide that made up each vaccine dose, given with topical imiquimod. Their recognized antigens are unknown. The sample consisted of PBMCs, taken from a glioma patient whose treatment included an IDH1 peptide vaccine. Receptors originate from a man in his forties with glioma.

The chain recombines TRBV7-9 with TRBJ2-1; the match to TRBD2 covers 7 bases. The germline V gene has CDR1 SEHNR and CDR2 FQNEAQ (reference sequence). With V trimmed by 0 bases and J by 12 bases, 11 bases remained unmatched. The CDR3 extends over 15 amino acids. CDR3 DNA sequence: TGTGCCAGCAGCTTAGCGGGAGGGCCTTATCGGGTGCAGTTCTTC. As protein: CASSLAGGPYRVQFF.

This chain connects TRBV6-5 to TRBJ2-1; D possibly corresponds to TRBD2 (5 bases). Germline CDR1 reads MNHEY; CDR2 reads SVGAGI. Trimming pared 2 bases from V and 10 bases from J, leaving 18 bases between. CDR3 length: 15 residues. CDR3 coding DNA: TGTGCCAGCAGTTACCGGGGAGCCGCTATCGGGGAGCAGTTCTTC. Its translation: CASSYRGAAIGEQFF.

The chain is built from TRBV6-1 and TRBJ2-3; D is unclear. The germline CDR1 and CDR2 sequences are MNHNS and SASEGT. V was pared by 4 bases and J by 3 bases, with 11 bases between. The CDR3 extends over 14 amino acids. Written as DNA, the CDR3 is TGTGCCAGCAGTGTGGTCAGTCGGACAGATACGCAGTATTTT. Protein: CASSVVSRTDTQYF.

J is TRBJ1-1 and V is TRBV29-1, with D perhaps TRBD1 (5 bases). Trimming stripped 0 bases from V and 11 bases from J, with 22 bases between. Germline V gene sequence: CDR1 SQVTM, CDR2 ANQGSEA. The CDR3 is 15 amino acids. The CDR3 reads CSVEDFGPGSVSAFF. The CDR3, as DNA: TGCAGCGTTGAAGATTTCGGCCCAGGGTCGGTGTCGGCTTTCTTT.

This chain links TRBV5-1 with TRBJ2-5; maybe TRBD2 (5 bases). CDR3 length: 14 amino acids. V lost 2 bases, J lost 2 bases, and 10 bases lay in between. The germline V gene encodes CDR1 SGHRS and CDR2 YFSETQ. CDR3 amino acids: CASSLGSPQETQYF. Here the CDR3 DNA reads TGCGCCAGCAGCTTAGGGAGCCCACAAGAGACCCAGTACTTC.

V is TRBV4-1 and J is TRBJ1-2; D is unresolved. The V end was cut by 1 base, the J end by 3 bases, with 6 bases between. This CDR3 is 13 amino acids long. Germline V gives CDR1 MGHRA, CDR2 YSYEKL. Here the CDR3 DNA reads TGCGCCAGCAGCCAAGTGGGCGACTATGGCTACACCTTC. Its translation is CASSQVGDYGYTF.